The next 3 T cell receptor beta chains were all read from a single sample in a study of T cells in localized non-small cell lung cancer. Method: immunoSEQ multiplex PCR; TCRdb's copy keeps in-frame clones and lacks some. The sample yields fewer than 100,000 clones, 80% to 90% seen once. The source material was peripheral blood, sampled before any cancer treatment. All receptors come from a man aged 35-75 years with stage I squamous cell lung carcinoma.

The V call is TRBV5-1, the J call TRBJ2-1; TRBD1 matches 10 bases. Germline CDR1 and CDR2: SGHRS and YFSETQ. CDR3 length: 16 residues. The V and J ends lost 2 bases and 4 bases, in that order; junction bases with no gene match: 6. The CDR3 region has the DNA TGCGCCAGCAGCTTCACCGGGACAGGGGTTTACAATGAGCAGTTCTTC. Its protein product is CASSFTGTGVYNEQFF.

The chain recombines TRBV14 with TRBJ2-5; no definite D call. CDR1 SGHDN and CDR2 FVKESK come from the germline V gene. The CDR3 contains 13 residues. V was shortened by 2 bases and J by 3 bases, with 7 bases between the two germline ends. CDR3 nucleotide sequence: TGTGCCAGCAGCCAACTTTCTGAAGAGACCCAGTACTTC. It is translated as CASSQLSEETQYF.

This chain joins TRBV18 and TRBJ2-2, with TRBD1 matching 7 bases. Germline CDR1 KGHSH, CDR2 LQKENI. CDR3 length: 15 amino acids. The trim removed 3 bases at V and 3 bases at J, leaving 4 bases unmatched. The DNA for the CDR3 is TGTGCCAGCTCACCGGCGACAGGGTACACCGGGGAGCTGTTTTTT. Translated: CASSPATGYTGELFF.